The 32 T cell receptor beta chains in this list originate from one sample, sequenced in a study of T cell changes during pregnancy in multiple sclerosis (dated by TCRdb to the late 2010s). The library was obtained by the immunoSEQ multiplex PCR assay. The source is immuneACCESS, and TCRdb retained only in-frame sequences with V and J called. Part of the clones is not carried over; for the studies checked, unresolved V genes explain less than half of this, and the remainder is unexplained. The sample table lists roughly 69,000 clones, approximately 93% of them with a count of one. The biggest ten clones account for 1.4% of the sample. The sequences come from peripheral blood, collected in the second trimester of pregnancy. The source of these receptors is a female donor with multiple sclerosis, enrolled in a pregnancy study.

CDR3 region: CASSLLRGPTETQYF. The CDR3, as DNA: TGTGCCAGCAGCTTACTCAGGGGGCCTACGGAGACCCAGTACTTC. V is TRBV11-2 and J is TRBJ2-5; TRBD1 agrees at 8 bases. CDR3 length equals 15 residues. The V and J ends lost 2 bases and 5 bases, in that order; junction bases with no gene match: 7. CDR1 is SGHAT, CDR2 FQNNGV, per germline.

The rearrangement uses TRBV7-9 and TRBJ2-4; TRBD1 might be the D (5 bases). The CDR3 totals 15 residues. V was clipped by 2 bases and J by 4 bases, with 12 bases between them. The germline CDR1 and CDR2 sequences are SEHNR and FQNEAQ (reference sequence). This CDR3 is CASSLSATAKNIQYF. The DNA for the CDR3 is TGTGCCAGCAGCTTATCGGCGACAGCTAAAAACATTCAGTACTTC.

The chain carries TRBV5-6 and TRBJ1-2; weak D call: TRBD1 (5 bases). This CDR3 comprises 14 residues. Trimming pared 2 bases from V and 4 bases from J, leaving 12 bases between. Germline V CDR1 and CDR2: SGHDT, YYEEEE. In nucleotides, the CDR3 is TGTGCCAGCAGCTTACCCAACGGGGGCTATGGCTACACCTTC. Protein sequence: CASSLPNGGYGYTF.

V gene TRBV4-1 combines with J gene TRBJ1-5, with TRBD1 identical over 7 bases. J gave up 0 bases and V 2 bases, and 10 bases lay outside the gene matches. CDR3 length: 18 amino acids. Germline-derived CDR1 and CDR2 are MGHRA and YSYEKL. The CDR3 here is CASSQSFGDSVSNQPQHF. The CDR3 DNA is TGCGCCAGCAGCCAAAGTTTTGGGGACAGTGTTAGCAATCAGCCCCAGCATTTT.

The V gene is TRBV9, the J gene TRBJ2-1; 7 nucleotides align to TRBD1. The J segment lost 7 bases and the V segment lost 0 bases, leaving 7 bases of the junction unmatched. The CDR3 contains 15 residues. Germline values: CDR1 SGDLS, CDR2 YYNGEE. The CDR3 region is CASSVEGTVGNEQFF. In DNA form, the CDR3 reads TGTGCCAGCAGCGTAGAGGGGACAGTAGGTAATGAGCAGTTCTTC.

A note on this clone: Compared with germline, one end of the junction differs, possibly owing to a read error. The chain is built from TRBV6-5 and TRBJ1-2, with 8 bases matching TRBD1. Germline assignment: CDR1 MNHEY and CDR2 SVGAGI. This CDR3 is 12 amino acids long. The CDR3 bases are TGTGCCAGCAGTTACTCGATGTCGGACAGGGTGTTC. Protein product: CASSYSMSDRVF.

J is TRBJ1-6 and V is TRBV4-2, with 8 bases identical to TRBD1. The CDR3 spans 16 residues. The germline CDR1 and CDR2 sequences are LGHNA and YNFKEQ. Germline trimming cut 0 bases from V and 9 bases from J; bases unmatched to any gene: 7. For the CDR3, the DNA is TGTGCCAGCAGCCAAGAATTAGGACAGGGTGGTTCACCCCTCCACTTT. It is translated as CASSQELGQGGSPLHF.

In nucleotides, the CDR3 is TGTGCCAGCAGCTCACAGGGGAACACTGAAGCTTTCTTT. This translates into CASSSQGNTEAFF. This chain joins TRBV7-2 and TRBJ1-1; D possibly corresponds to TRBD1 (6 bases). The V and J ends lost 4 bases and 1 base respectively, with 7 bases between them. The CDR3 consists of 13 residues. Germline V CDR1 and CDR2: SGHTA, FQGNSA.

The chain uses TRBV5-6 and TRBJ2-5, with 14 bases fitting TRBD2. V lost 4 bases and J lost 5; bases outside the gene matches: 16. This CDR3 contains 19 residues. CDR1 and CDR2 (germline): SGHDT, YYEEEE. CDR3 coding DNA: TGTGCCAGCAGCCCCGGGACAGGGGGACTAGCGGGAGTTTTCGAGACCCAGTACTTC. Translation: CASSPGTGGLAGVFETQYF.

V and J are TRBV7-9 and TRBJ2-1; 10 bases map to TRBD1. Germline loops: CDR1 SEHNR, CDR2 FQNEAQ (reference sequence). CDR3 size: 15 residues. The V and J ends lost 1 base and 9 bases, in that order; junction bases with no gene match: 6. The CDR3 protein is CASSLGGTGDGEQFF. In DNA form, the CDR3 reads TGTGCCAGCAGCTTAGGGGGGACAGGGGATGGTGAGCAGTTCTTC.

CDR3: CASSPTTGAREKLFF. DNA for the CDR3: TGTGCCAGCAGCCCTACTACAGGGGCTCGCGAAAAACTGTTTTTT. This sequence joins TRBV6-5 and TRBJ1-4; 7 bases fit TRBD1. V lost 6 bases to trimming and J lost 8 bases; unmatched junction nucleotides: 12. Germline values: CDR1 MNHEY, CDR2 SVGAGI. This CDR3 has 15 amino acids.

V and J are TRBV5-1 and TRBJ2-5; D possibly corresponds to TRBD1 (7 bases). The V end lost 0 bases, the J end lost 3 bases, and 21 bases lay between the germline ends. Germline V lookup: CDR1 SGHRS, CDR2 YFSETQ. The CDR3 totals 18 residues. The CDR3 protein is CASSLAGGGGGQKETQYF. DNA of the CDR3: TGCGCCAGCAGCTTGGCCGGGGGAGGAGGGGGCCAGAAAGAGACCCAGTACTTC. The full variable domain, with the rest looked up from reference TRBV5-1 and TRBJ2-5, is KAGVTQTPRYLIKTRGQQVTLSCSPISGHRSVSWYQQTPGQGLQFLFEYFSETQRNKGNFPGRFSGRQFSNSRSEMNVSTLELGDSALYLCASSLAGGGGGQKETQYFGPGTRLLVL.

CDR3 nucleotide sequence: TGTGCCAGCAGCTCCCCGGGGCGGGGAAGAACGTCAGGAAACACCATATATTTT. It yields the protein CASSSPGRGRTSGNTIYF. The V call is TRBV7-9, the J call TRBJ1-3; D perhaps matches TRBD1 (5 bases). Trimming shortened V by 4 bases and J by 4 bases, and 23 bases separated the two germline ends. Germline V gene lookup returns CDR1 SEHNR and CDR2 FQNEAQ (reference sequence). The CDR3 runs to 18 residues.

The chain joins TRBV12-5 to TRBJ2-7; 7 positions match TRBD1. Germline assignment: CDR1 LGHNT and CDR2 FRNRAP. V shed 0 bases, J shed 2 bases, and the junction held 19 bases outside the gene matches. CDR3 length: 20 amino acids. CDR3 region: CASGLVSLTSTGLKTYEQYF. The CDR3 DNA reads TGTGCTAGTGGTTTGGTCTCATTAACGTCGACAGGGTTGAAGACCTACGAGCAGTACTTC. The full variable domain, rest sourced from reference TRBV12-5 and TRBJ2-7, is DARVTQTPRHKVTEMGQEVTMRCQPILGHNTVFWYRQTMMQGLELLAYFRNRAPLDDSGMPKDRFSAEMPDATLATLKIQPSEPRDSAVYFCASGLVSLTSTGLKTYEQYFGPGTRLTVT.

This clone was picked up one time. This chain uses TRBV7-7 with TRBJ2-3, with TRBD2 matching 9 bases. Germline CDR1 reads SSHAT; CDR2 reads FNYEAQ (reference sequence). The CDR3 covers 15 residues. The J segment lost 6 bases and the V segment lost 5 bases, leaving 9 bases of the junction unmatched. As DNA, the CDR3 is TGTGCCAGCAGCCAGGGACTAGCTGGTGCGGATACGCAGTATTTT. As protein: CASSQGLAGADTQYF.

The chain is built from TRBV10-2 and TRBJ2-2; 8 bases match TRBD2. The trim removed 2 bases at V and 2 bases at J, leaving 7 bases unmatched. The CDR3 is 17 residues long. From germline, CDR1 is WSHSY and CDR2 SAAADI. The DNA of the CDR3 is TGCGCCAGCAGTGAGAACCCCGGGACTAGTAACACCGGGGAGCTGTTTTTT. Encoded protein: CASSENPGTSNTGELFF.

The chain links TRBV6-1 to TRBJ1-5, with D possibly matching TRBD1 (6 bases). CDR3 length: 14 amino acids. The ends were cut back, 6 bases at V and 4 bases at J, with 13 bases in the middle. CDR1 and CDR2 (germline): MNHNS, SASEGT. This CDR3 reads CASRLDRSNQPQHF. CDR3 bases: TGTGCCAGCAGACTCGACAGGTCGAATCAGCCCCAGCATTTT.

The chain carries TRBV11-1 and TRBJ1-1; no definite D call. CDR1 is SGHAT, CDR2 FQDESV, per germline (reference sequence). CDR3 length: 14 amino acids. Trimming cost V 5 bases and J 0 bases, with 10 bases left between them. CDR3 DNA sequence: TGTGCCAGCAGCCTCGAGCGGGTGAACACTGAAGCTTTCTTT. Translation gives CASSLERVNTEAFF.

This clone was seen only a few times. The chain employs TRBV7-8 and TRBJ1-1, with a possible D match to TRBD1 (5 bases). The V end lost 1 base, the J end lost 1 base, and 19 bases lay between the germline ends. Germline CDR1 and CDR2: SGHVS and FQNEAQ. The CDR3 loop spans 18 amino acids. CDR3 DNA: TGTGCCAGCAGCTTAGTAGGTTGGCAGGGAGGGTGGAACACTGAAGCTTTCTTT. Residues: CASSLVGWQGGWNTEAFF.

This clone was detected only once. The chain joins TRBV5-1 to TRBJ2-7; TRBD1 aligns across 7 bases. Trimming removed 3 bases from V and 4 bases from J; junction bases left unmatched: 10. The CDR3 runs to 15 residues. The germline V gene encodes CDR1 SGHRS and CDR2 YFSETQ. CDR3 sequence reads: CASSYLSGTEYEQYF. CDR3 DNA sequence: TGCGCCAGCAGCTACCTTTCCGGGACAGAATACGAGCAGTACTTC.

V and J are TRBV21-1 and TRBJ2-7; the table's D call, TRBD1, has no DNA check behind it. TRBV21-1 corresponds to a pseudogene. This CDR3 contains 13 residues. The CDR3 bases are TGTGCCAGCGGGACAGAACCCTCCTACGAGCAGTACTTC. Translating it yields CASGTEPSYEQYF.

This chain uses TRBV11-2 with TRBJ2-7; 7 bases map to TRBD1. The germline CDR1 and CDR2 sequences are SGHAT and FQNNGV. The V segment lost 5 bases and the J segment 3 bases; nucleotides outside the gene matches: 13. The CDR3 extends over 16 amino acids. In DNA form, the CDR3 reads TGTGCCAGCAGCACCTGGGACAGCCGATCTCTCTACGAGCAGTACTTC. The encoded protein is CASSTWDSRSLYEQYF.

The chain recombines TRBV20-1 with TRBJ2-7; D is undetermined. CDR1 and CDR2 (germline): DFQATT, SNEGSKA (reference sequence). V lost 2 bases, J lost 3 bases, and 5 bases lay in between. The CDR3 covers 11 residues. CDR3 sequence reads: CSARQDYEQYF. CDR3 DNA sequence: TGCAGTGCTAGACAGGACTACGAGCAGTACTTC.

CDR3 sequence reads: CASRYRTDNEQFF. The CDR3 region has the DNA TGTGCCAGCAGGTATAGGACAGACAATGAGCAGTTCTTC. The chain joins TRBV2 to TRBJ2-1, with D possibly TRBD1 on 6 matching bases. The CDR3 consists of 13 residues. V shed 6 bases and J shed 5 bases, with 11 bases lying between them. The V gene's germline CDR1 is SNHLY and CDR2 FYNNEI.

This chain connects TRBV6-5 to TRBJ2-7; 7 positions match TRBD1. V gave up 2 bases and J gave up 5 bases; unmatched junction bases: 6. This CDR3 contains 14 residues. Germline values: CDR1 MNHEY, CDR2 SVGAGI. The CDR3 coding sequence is TGTGCCAGCAGTTACCAAACAGGGGATCACGAGCAGTACTTC. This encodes CASSYQTGDHEQYF.

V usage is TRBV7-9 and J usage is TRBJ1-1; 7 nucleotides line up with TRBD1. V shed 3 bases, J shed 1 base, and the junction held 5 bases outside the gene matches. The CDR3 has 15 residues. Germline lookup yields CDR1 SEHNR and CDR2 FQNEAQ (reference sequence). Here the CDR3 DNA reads TGTGCCAGCAGCTTGGCGGACAGGCCGAACACTGAAGCTTTCTTT. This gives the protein CASSLADRPNTEAFF.

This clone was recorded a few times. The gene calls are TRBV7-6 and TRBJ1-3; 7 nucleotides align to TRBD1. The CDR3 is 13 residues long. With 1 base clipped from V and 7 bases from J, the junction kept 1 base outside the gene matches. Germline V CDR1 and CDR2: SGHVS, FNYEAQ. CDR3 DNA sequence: TGTGCCAGCAGCTTAGGACAGGGTAACACCATATATTTT. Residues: CASSLGQGNTIYF.

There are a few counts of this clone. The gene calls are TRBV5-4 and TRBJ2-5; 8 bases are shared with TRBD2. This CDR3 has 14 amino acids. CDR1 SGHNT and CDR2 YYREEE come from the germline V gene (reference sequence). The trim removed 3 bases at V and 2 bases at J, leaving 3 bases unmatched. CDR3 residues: CASSSGTRQETQYF. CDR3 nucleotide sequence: TGTGCCAGCAGCTCCGGGACTAGGCAAGAGACCCAGTACTTC. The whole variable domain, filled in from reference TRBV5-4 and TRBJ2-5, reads ETGVTQSPTHLIKTRGQQVTLRCSSQSGHNTVSWYQQALGQGPQFIFQYYREEENGRGNFPPRFSGLQFPNYSSELNVNALELDDSALYLCASSSGTRQETQYFGPGTRLLVL.

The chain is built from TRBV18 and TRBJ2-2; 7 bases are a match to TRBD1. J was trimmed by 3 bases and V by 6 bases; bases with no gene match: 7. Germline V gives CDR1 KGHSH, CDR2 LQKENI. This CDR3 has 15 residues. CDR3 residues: CASSPWDRDTGELFF. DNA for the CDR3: TGTGCCAGCTCGCCCTGGGACAGAGACACCGGGGAGCTGTTTTTT.

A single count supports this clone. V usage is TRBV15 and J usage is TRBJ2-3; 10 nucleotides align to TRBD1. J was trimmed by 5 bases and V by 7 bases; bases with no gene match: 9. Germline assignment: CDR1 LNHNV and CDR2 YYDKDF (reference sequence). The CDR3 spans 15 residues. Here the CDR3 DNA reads TGTGCCACCAATCAAGGGACAGGGGAAAGAGATACGCAGTATTTT. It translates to CATNQGTGERDTQYF.

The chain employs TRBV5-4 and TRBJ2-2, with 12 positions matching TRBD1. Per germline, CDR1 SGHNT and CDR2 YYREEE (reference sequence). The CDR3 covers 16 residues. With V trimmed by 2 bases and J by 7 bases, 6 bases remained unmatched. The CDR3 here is CASSFPGQGAVGELFF. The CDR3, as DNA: TGTGCCAGCAGCTTCCCGGGACAGGGGGCGGTCGGGGAGCTGTTTTTT.

The CDR3 bases are TGTGCCAGCTCCCCAGGGAGGGACACTGAAGCTTTCTTT. Translated: CASSPGRDTEAFF. The chain links TRBV18 to TRBJ1-1, with D possibly TRBD1 on 5 matching bases. Germline CDR1 is KGHSH and CDR2 is LQKENI. This CDR3 comprises 13 residues. Deletions cut 6 bases from V and 3 bases from J, with 11 bases between.